The source of this T cell receptor beta chain is a study of shared clonotypes between healthy human individuals. As regards this clone: Antigen unknown.

Every one of the donors was a Caucasian adult that lived in Nashville, Tennessee. The split of CD4+ cells yielded CD45RA+ naive and CD45RA-negative memory subsets. Whole-study results and caveats: Some naive CD4 clonotypes, about 5%, turned up in common across a few donors.

Several immunoSEQ plates received, in even portions, the genomic DNA of each subset. This table comes from immunoSEQ multiplex PCR, and its TCRdb copy is limited to in-frame clones, with some not included. The sample records a few million clones, 85% to 95% being singletons. The clonotype comes from a man between 18 and 29 years old in good health. Some clones in this sample may be carry-over from other donors' samples. The sequencing sample was made of naive CD4+ T cells from PBMCs. Subset described: CD45RA+ positively selected.

DNA of the CDR3: TGTGCCACTACCCCTCCACGGGATGAGCAGTTCTTC. It specifies CATTPPRDEQFF. This chain joins TRBV6-1 and TRBJ2-1; D remains unclear. This CDR3 is 12 amino acids long. The germline V and J ends were trimmed by 10 bases and 8 bases, with 15 bases remaining between them. Germline loops: CDR1 MNHNS, CDR2 SASEGT.